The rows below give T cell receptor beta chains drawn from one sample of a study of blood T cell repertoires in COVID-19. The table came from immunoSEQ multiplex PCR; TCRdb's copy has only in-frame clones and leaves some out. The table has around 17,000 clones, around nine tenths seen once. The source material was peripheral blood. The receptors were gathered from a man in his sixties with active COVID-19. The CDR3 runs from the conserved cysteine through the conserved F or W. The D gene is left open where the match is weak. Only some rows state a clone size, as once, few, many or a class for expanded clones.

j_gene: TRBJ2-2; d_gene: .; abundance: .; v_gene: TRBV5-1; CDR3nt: TGCGCCAGCACGGCGGAGGCCACCGGGGAGCTGTTTTTT; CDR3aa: CASTAEATGELFF
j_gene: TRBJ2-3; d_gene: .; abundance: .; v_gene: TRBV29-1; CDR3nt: TGCAGCGTGGCCGGTGGGCCCCACGCTAGCACAGATACGCAGTATTTT; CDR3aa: CSVAGGPHASTDTQYF
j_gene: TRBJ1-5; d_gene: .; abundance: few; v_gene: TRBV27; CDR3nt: TGTGCCAGCAGTTTCGGGAATAGCAATCAGCCCCAGCATTTT; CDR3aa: CASSFGNSNQPQHF
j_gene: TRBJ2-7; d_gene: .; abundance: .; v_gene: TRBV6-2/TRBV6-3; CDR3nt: TGTGCCAGCAGTCTCCCCTCGACAGAAATAACCTACGAGCAGTACTTC; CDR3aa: CASSLPSTEITYEQYF
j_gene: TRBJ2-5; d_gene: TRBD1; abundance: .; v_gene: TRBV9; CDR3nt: TGTGCCAGCAGCGTAGGTCAGGGGGCGGGAGAGACCCAGTACTTC; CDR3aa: CASSVGQGAGETQYF
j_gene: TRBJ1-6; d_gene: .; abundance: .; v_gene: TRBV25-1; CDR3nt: TGTGCCAGCAGGATTGACAGCTATAATTCACCCCTCCACTTT; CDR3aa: CASRIDSYNSPLHF
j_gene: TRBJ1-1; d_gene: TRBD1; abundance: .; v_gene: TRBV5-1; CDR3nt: TGCGCCAGCAGCGCCCGACAGGGGACTGAAGCTTTCTTT; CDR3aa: CASSARQGTEAFF
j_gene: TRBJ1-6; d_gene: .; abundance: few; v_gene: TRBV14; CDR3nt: TGTGCCAGCAGCCAAGAGCAGCGCCCCCTCCACTTT; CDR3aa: CASSQEQRPLHF
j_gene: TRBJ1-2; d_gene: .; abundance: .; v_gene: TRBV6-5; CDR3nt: TGTGCCAGCAGTTACTTGGGGGGCTATGGCTACACCTTC; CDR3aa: CASSYLGGYGYTF
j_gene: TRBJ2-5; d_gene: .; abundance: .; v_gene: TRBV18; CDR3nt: TGTGCCAGCTCACCTTCAGTGGCGGGGCCGACCCAGTACTTC; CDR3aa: CASSPSVAGPTQYF
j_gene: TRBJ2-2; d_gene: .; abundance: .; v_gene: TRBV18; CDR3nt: TGTGCCAGCTCACCACCGAGGCAGGGCTACGCCGGGGAGCTGTTTTTT; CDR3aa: CASSPPRQGYAGELFF
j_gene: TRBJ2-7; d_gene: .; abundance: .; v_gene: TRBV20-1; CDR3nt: TGCAGTGCTCCGACAGGTCACGAGCAGTACTTC; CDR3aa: CSAPTGHEQYF
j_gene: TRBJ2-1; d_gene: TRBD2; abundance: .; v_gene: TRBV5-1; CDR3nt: TGCGCCAGCAGGGGTCCGGGACTAGCTTCCAACCTAGTACACGATGAGCAGTTCTTC; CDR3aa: CASRGPGLASNLVHDEQFF
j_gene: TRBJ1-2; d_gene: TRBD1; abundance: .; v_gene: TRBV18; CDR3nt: TGTGCCAGCTCACCTACAGGGGAGTATGGCTACACCTTC; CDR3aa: CASSPTGEYGYTF
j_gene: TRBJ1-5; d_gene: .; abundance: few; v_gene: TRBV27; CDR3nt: TGTGCCAGCAGTTTATTCTGGGGGCCGGGTCAGCCCCAGCATTTT; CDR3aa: CASSLFWGPGQPQHF
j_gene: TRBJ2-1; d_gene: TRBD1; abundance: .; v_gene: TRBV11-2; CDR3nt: TGTGCCAGCAGCCTACAGGGGGCGGGGTGGAATGAGCAGTTCTTC; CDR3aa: CASSLQGAGWNEQFF
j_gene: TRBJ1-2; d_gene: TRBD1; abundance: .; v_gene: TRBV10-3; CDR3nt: TGTGCCATCAGTGGGGACAGGAGCGCACTTGGCTACACCTTC; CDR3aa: CAISGDRSALGYTF
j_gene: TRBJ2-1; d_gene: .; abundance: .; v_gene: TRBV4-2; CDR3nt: TGTGCCAGCAGCCAAGACAGGGGAACAAACAATGAGCAGTTCTTC; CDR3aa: CASSQDRGTNNEQFF
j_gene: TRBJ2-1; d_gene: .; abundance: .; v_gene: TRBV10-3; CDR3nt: TGTGCCATCAGTGAGTCACCCAGGGTAGGCAATGAGCAGTTCTTC; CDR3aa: CAISESPRVGNEQFF
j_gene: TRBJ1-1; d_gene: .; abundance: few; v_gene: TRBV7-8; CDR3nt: TGTGCCAGCAGCTTAGCGCCGTCCGCGGAAGCTTTCTTT; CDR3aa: CASSLAPSAEAFF
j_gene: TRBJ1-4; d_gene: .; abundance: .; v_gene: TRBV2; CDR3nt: TGTGCCAGCAGTGATGGGGCAAAGGATGAAAAACTGTTTTTT; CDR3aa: CASSDGAKDEKLFF
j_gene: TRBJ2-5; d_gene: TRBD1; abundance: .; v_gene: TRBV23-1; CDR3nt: TGCGCCAGCAGTCCTGGACAGGGTGCAGAGACCCAGTACTTC; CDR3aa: CASSPGQGAETQYF
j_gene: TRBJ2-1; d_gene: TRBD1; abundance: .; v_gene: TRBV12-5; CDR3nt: TGTGCTAGTGGTTTGGCCACCGGGACAGGCAACAATGAGCAGTTCTTC; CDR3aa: CASGLATGTGNNEQFF
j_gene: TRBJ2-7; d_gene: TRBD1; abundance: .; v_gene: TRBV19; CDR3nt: TGTGCCAGTAGTATAGTGACAGGGGGCCTCTACGAGCAGTACTTC; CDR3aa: CASSIVTGGLYEQYF
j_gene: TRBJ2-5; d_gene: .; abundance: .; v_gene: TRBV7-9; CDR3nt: TGTGCCAGCAGCTTTGATGGTACACGCAGGGGCCAGTACTTC; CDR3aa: CASSFDGTRRGQYF
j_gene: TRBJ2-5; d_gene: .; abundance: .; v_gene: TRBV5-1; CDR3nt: TGCGCCAGCAGCTTTTCTTCAGGGTCCCAAGAGACCCAGTACTTC; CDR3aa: CASSFSSGSQETQYF
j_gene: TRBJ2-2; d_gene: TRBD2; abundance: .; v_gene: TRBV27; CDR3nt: TGTGCCAGCAGTCTGCTGAAACCCCCGGGAGGGGTGAACACCGGGGAGCTGTTTTTT; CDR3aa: CASSLLKPPGGVNTGELFF
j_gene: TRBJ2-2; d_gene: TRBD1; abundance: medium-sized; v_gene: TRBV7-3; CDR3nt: TGTGCCAGTTCCCGGGACAGGGTTCATAGAGGTTCCGGGGAGCTGTTTTTT; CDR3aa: CASSRDRVHRGSGELFF
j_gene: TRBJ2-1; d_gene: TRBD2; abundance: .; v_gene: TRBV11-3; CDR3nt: TGTGCCAGCAGCTTACAGGGTAGCGGGGGTTACAATGAGCAGTTCTTC; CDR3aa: CASSLQGSGGYNEQFF
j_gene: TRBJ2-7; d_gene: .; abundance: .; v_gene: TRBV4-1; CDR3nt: TGCGCCAGCAGCCCCACGGGGGAACTAGCCTACGAGCAGTACTTC; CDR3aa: CASSPTGELAYEQYF
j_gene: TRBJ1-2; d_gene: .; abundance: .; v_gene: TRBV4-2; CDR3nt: TGTGCCAGCAGCCTCCGGACAGAAACTTATGGCTACACCTTC; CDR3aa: CASSLRTETYGYTF
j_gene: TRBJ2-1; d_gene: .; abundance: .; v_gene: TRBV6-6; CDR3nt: TGTGCCAGCAGTTACATTTATAATGAGCAGTTCTTC; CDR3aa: CASSYIYNEQFF
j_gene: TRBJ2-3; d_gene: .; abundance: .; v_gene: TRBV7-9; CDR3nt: TGTGCCAGCAGCGATCCCTCTGCGGATACGCAGTATTTT; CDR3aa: CASSDPSADTQYF
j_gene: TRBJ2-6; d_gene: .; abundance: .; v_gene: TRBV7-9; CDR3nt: TGTGCCAGCAGCCAGGAAGGGGGACGGTACTCTGGGGCCAACGTCCTGACTTTC; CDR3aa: CASSQEGGRYSGANVLTF
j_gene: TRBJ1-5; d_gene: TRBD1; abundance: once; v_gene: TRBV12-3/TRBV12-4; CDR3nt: TGTGCCAGCAGGGACAGGGAAGATCAGCCCCAGCATTTT; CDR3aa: CASRDREDQPQHF
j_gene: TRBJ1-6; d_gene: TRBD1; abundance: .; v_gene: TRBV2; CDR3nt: TGTGCCAGCAGAACAGGGGTACGGTCACCCCTCCACTTT; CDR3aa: CASRTGVRSPLHF
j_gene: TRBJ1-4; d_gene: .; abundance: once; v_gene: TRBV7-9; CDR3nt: TGTGCCAGCAGCCATTACGCCCCCCGGGGTAATGAAAAACTGTTTTTT; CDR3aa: CASSHYAPRGNEKLFF
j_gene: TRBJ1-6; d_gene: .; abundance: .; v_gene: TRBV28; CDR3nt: TGTGCCAGCATCGCGACACAGGGAAATTCACCCCTCCACTTT; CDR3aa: CASIATQGNSPLHF
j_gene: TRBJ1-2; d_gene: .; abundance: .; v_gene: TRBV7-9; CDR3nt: TGTGCCAGCAGCTTATTCCCGCGGCGCAAAGGGAGCGGCTACACCTTC; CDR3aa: CASSLFPRRKGSGYTF
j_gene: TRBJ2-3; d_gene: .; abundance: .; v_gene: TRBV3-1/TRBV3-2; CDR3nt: TGTGCCAGCAGCCAAGAACTAGGGTTCACAGATACGCAGTATTTT; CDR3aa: CASSQELGFTDTQYF
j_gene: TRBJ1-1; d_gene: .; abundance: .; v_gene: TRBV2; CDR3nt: TGTGCCAGCAGTTCCGACAGCAACTACAACACTGAAGCTTTCTTT; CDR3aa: CASSSDSNYNTEAFF
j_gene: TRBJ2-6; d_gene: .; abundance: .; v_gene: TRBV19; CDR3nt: TGTGCCAGTAGTCCCCAGGTTGGGGCCAACGTCCTGACTTTC; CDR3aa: CASSPQVGANVLTF
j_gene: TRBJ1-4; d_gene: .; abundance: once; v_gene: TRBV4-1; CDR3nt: TGCGCCAGCAGCCAAGAAGGGGCTGGAGAAAAACTGTTTTTT; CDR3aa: CASSQEGAGEKLFF